The 27 T cell receptor beta chains below all came from one sample that was sequenced in a study of blood T cell repertoires in COVID-19. Sequencing used immunoSEQ multiplex PCR; TCRdb keeps in-frame clones, though not all of them. Of about 190,000 clones in the sample, 85% to 90% were seen once. Specimen: peripheral blood. The receptors stem from a man younger than 30 with active or convalescent COVID-19.

The chain combines TRBV9 with TRBJ2-3; no reliable D call. This CDR3 is built from 15 residues. Germline V gene sequence: CDR1 SGDLS, CDR2 YYNGEE. V gave up 4 bases and J gave up 4 bases, with 16 bases separating them. The CDR3, as DNA: TGTGCCAGCAGCACGCCCGGTTCGGTCGCAGATACGCAGTATTTT. Its translation is CASSTPGSVADTQYF.

J is TRBJ1-2 and V is TRBV14; TRBD1 matches 8 bases. V gave up 4 bases and J gave up 1 base; unmatched junction bases: 2. Germline V CDR1 and CDR2: SGHDN, FVKESK. The CDR3 length is 14 residues. The CDR3 DNA reads as TGTGCCAGCAGCCCGGGGACAGGTAACTATGGCTACACCTTC. Amino acids: CASSPGTGNYGYTF.

This clone was observed once. The V gene is TRBV7-2, the J gene TRBJ2-4, with TRBD2 identical over 9 bases. CDR3 length: 16 amino acids. V gave up 5 bases and J gave up 3 bases; unmatched junction bases: 8. CDR1 is SGHTA and CDR2 is FQGNSA in the germline V gene. CDR3 coding DNA: TGTGCCAGCAGCCTCGAACTAGCGGGCGTCAAAAACATTCAGTACTTC. Translating gives CASSLELAGVKNIQYF. Full variable domain (rest looked up from reference TRBV7-2 and TRBJ2-4): GAGVSQSPSNKVTEKGKDVELRCDPISGHTALYWYRQSLGQGLEFLIYFQGNSAPDKSGLPSDRFSAERTGGSVSTLTIQRTQQEDSAVYLCASSLELAGVKNIQYFGAGTRLSVL.

The V gene is TRBV11-3, the J gene TRBJ2-7; possibly TRBD1 for D (5 bases). There are 18 residues in the CDR3. Looked up from germline, CDR1 is SGHNT and CDR2 is YENEEA. V shed 0 bases and J shed 4 bases, with 22 bases lying between them. The CDR3 DNA is TGTGCCAGCAGCTTAGATAAAAGGTTGGGGCACGGGCCTTACGAGCAGTACTTC. This sequence encodes CASSLDKRLGHGPYEQYF.

The chain links TRBV4-3 to TRBJ2-1; 13 nucleotides agree with TRBD2. Germline assignment: CDR1 LGHNA and CDR2 YSLEER. The CDR3 runs to 15 residues. V gave up 4 bases and J gave up 12 bases; unmatched junction bases: 9. This CDR3 reads CASSLGTSGTKPQFF. CDR3 bases: TGCGCCAGCAGCCTTGGGACTAGCGGGACAAAGCCGCAGTTCTTC.

This sequence joins TRBV5-3 and TRBJ1-2; D not certain. TRBV5-3 is identified as an open reading frame with a role that is uncertain. This CDR3 is built from 14 residues. V lost 2 bases, J lost 0 bases, and 8 bases lay in between. CDR3 in DNA: TGTGCCAGAAGCTTTCGAGGGACTAACTATGGCTACACCTTC. It encodes CARSFRGTNYGYTF.

The chain is built from TRBV9 and TRBJ1-4; 8 bases match TRBD1. The trim removed 1 base at V and 12 bases at J, leaving 8 bases unmatched. The germline V gene encodes CDR1 SGDLS and CDR2 YYNGEE. The CDR3 has 14 amino acids. CDR3 sequence reads: CASSVTVTGEELFF. CDR3 nucleotide sequence: TGTGCCAGCAGCGTAACTGTGACAGGGGAAGAACTGTTTTTT.

The chain has TRBV12-3 or TRBV12-4 and TRBJ2-7, with D perhaps matching TRBD2 (5 bases). The V and J ends lost 8 bases and 1 base respectively, with 12 bases between them. The CDR3 is 13 residues long. The CDR3 is CASGSTGSYEQYF. CDR3 DNA sequence: TGTGCCAGCGGGAGTACGGGGTCCTACGAGCAGTACTTC.

The genes are TRBV5-1 and TRBJ2-2; TRBD2 is a possible D gene (5 bases). V was cut by 3 bases and J by 5 bases, with 5 bases left in between. Germline assignment: CDR1 SGHRS and CDR2 YFSETQ. The CDR3 is 12 amino acids. CDR3 region: CASSWRTGELFF. The CDR3 nucleotides read TGCGCCAGCAGCTGGAGGACCGGGGAGCTGTTTTTT.

This sequence joins TRBV12-3 or TRBV12-4 and TRBJ2-7; D uncertain. The CDR3 sequence is 12 residues long. Trimming stripped 7 bases from V and 7 bases from J, with 14 bases between. CDR3 in DNA: TGTGCCAGCACCGCCTTTTCGGGTGAGCAGTACTTC. It encodes CASTAFSGEQYF.

This clone has more than one count but fewer than ten. The V gene is TRBV12-3 or TRBV12-4, the J gene TRBJ1-1; tentative D call: TRBD1 (6 bases). Trimming removed 6 bases from V and 6 bases from J, with 14 bases in between. The CDR3 totals 13 residues. In nucleotides, the CDR3 is TGTGCCAGCAGCCTTAACAGGGCCCCTGAAGCTTTCTTT. Amino acid sequence: CASSLNRAPEAFF.

The chain is built from TRBV24-1 and TRBJ2-1; 13 nucleotides agree with TRBD2. The V gene end was trimmed by 3 bases and the J gene end by 8 bases; junction bases not matched to a gene: 0. This CDR3 has 14 amino acids. CDR1 and CDR2 (germline): KGHDR, SFDVKD. In DNA, the CDR3 is TGTGCCACCAGTGATGGGACTAGCGGGGATGAGCAGTTCTTC. Its translation: CATSDGTSGDEQFF.

The V and J genes are TRBV5-6 and TRBJ1-1, with a weak D call TRBD1 (6 bases). Deletions cut 2 bases from V and 0 bases from J, with 8 bases between. This CDR3 comprises 14 residues. Looked up from germline, CDR1 is SGHDT and CDR2 is YYEEEE. This chain's CDR3 is CASSFPGVNTEAFF. CDR3 nucleotide sequence: TGTGCCAGCAGCTTCCCAGGGGTGAACACTGAAGCTTTCTTT.

The chain joins TRBV6-1 to TRBJ2-7; D gene ambiguous. This CDR3 has 14 amino acids. Germline-derived CDR1 and CDR2 are MNHNS and SASEGT. Trimming pared 0 bases from V and 3 bases from J, leaving 9 bases between. The DNA of the CDR3 is TGTGCCAGCAGTGAAGCTCCGGAGAACTACGAGCAGTACTTC. This encodes CASSEAPENYEQYF.

This sequence joins TRBV7-2 and TRBJ1-6; 7 bases map to TRBD1. Germline loops: CDR1 SGHTA, CDR2 FQGNSA. After removal of 3 bases from V and 10 bases from J, the junction contained 6 bases not matched to a gene. This CDR3 has 14 residues. The CDR3 sequence: CASSLDRSGSPLHF. As DNA, the CDR3 is TGTGCCAGCAGCTTGGACAGGTCCGGGTCACCCCTCCACTTT.

This chain links TRBV5-1 with TRBJ2-3, with a possible D match to TRBD1 (5 bases). V gave up 4 bases and J gave up 0 bases, with 9 bases separating them. This CDR3 spans 14 amino acids. From germline, CDR1 is SGHRS and CDR2 YFSETQ. CDR3: CASSMQGSTDTQYF. CDR3 nucleotide sequence: TGCGCCAGCAGCATGCAGGGTAGCACAGATACGCAGTATTTT.

The J gene is TRBJ1-2, the V gene TRBV11-2; 7 bases fit TRBD1. CDR3 length: 14 amino acids. Germline V lookup: CDR1 SGHAT, CDR2 FQNNGV. The J segment lost 5 bases and the V segment lost 4 bases, leaving 7 bases of the junction unmatched. The CDR3 loop reads CASSSSRDSYGYTF. CDR3 nucleotides: TGTGCCAGCAGCTCCTCCCGGGACAGTTATGGCTACACCTTC.

This chain uses TRBV19 with TRBJ1-2; weak D call: TRBD1 (6 bases). The CDR3 covers 13 residues. V lost 6 bases and J 4 bases, leaving 12 bases between the germline ends. Germline lookup yields CDR1 LNHDA and CDR2 SQIVND (reference sequence). As DNA, the CDR3 is TGTGCCAGTAGGGAGCCAGGGGTCTATGGCTACACCTTC. Encoded protein: CASREPGVYGYTF.

V is TRBV7-2 and J is TRBJ2-1; TRBD2 agrees at 8 bases. This CDR3 has 17 amino acids. Germline lookup yields CDR1 SGHTA and CDR2 FQGNSA. V shed 5 bases and J 1 base; nucleotides not matched to a gene: 10. Here the CDR3 reads CASSHRTSRGSYNEQFF. The CDR3, as DNA: TGTGCCAGCAGCCACCGGACTAGCCGCGGGTCCTACAATGAGCAGTTCTTC.

The genes are TRBV19 and TRBJ2-5, with D possibly TRBD2 on 6 matching bases. Trimming removed 4 bases from V and 3 bases from J, with 12 bases in between. This CDR3 contains 14 residues. The germline CDR1 and CDR2 sequences are LNHDA and SQIVND (reference sequence). The CDR3 region has the DNA TGTGCCAGTAGTACGCGGGGCTCGGAAGAGACCCAGTACTTC. It is translated as CASSTRGSEETQYF.

V usage is TRBV11-2 and J usage is TRBJ2-1, with 11 bases lining up with TRBD2. V shed 3 bases, J shed 7 bases, and the junction held 5 bases outside the gene matches. CDR1 and CDR2 from the germline V gene are SGHAT and FQNNGV. This CDR3 is built from 15 residues. The CDR3 DNA reads as TGTGCCAGCAGCTTGCTAGCGGGAGGTGGGAATGAGCAGTTCTTC. Encoded protein: CASSLLAGGGNEQFF. The full variable domain, its missing parts supplied by reference TRBV11-2 and TRBJ2-1, is EAGVAQSPRYKIIEKRQSVAFWCNPISGHATLYWYQQILGQGPKLLIQFQNNGVVDDSQLPKDRFSAERLKGVDSTLKIQPAKLEDSAVYLCASSLLAGGGNEQFFGPGTRLTVL.

V is TRBV6-5 and J is TRBJ2-7; possible D gene TRBD2, 7 bases. The length of the CDR3 is 13 residues. The germline gives CDR1 MNHEY, CDR2 SVGAGI. Trimming removed 6 bases from V and 3 bases from J, with 12 bases in between. For the CDR3, the DNA is TGTGCCAGCAGAAGGGGGGGCGGCTACGAGCAGTACTTC. As protein: CASRRGGGYEQYF.

The J gene is TRBJ2-5, the V gene TRBV5-1, with TRBD2 identical over 10 bases. The V gene end was trimmed by 0 bases and the J gene end by 0 bases; junction bases not matched to a gene: 2. The CDR3 length is 16 residues. Germline-derived CDR1 and CDR2 are SGHRS and YFSETQ. The CDR3 spells CASSLEGLADQETQYF. Here the CDR3 DNA reads TGCGCCAGCAGCTTGGAAGGACTAGCGGACCAAGAGACCCAGTACTTC. The full variable domain, in which reference TRBV5-1 and TRBJ2-5 provide the parts outside the CDR3, is KAGVTQTPRYLIKTRGQQVTLSCSPISGHRSVSWYQQTPGQGLQFLFEYFSETQRNKGNFPGRFSGRQFSNSRSEMNVSTLELGDSALYLCASSLEGLADQETQYFGPGTRLLVL.

This clone has just a few counts. The V gene is TRBV13, the J gene TRBJ2-7, with TRBD2 matching over 10 bases. CDR1 is PRHDT and CDR2 is FYEKMQ in the germline V gene (reference sequence). The V gene end was trimmed by 3 bases and the J gene end by 3 bases; junction bases not matched to a gene: 5. The CDR3 covers 15 residues. DNA for the CDR3: TGTGCCAGCAGCTTCAGCGGGGGGGTCTTCTACGAGCAGTACTTC. Its protein product is CASSFSGGVFYEQYF.

This clone was seen a single time. This chain links TRBV2 with TRBJ2-1; D possibly corresponds to TRBD2 (5 bases). The germline V gene encodes CDR1 SNHLY and CDR2 FYNNEI. V lost 1 base and J 8 bases, leaving 12 bases between the germline ends. The CDR3 totals 14 residues. CDR3: CASSEVPGIHEQFF. In DNA, the CDR3 is TGTGCCAGCAGTGAAGTCCCCGGGATCCATGAGCAGTTCTTC.

The CDR3 region has the DNA TGTGCCAGCAGAAACCCCCTTGGCGGGGATTCTCTCACCTTC. Residues: CASRNPLGGDSLTF. The chain has TRBV6-5 and TRBJ1-2; D gene ambiguous. The CDR3 covers 14 residues. Germline V gives CDR1 MNHEY, CDR2 SVGAGI. The V end lost 6 bases, the J end lost 13 bases, and 24 bases lay between the germline ends.

This rearrangement joins TRBV25-1 to TRBJ1-5; a weak D match, TRBD1 (5 bases). The CDR3 sequence is 16 residues long. Germline CDR1 reads MGHDK; CDR2 reads SYGVNS. V shed 6 bases and J shed 1 base, with 16 bases lying between them. CDR3 coding DNA: TGTGCCAGCAGCGCCACAGGCCGGATCAGCAATCAGCCCCAGCATTTT. This translates into CASSATGRISNQPQHF.